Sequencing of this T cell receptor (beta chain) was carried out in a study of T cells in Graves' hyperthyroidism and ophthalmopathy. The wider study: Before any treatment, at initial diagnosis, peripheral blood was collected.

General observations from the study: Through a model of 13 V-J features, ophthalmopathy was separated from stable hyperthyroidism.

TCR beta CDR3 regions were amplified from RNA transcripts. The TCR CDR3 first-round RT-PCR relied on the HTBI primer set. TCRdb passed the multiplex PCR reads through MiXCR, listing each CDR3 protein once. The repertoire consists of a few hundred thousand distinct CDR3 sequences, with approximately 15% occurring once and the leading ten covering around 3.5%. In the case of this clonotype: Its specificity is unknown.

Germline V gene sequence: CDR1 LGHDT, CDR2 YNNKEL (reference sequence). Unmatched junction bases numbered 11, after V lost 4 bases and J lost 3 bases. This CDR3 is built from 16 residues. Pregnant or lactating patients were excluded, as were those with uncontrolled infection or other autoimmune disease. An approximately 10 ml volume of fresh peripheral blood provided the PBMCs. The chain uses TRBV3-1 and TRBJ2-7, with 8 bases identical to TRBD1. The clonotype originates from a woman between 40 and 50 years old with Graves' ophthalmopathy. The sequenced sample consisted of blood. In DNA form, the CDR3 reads TGTGCCAGCAGCCGCCCGTCCAGAACAGGGGGCTACGAGCAGTACTTC. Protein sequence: CASSRPSRTGGYEQYF.